This T cell receptor beta chain comes out of a study of cytomegalovirus exposure and HLA in healthy donors. Study conclusions and caveats: Cytomegalovirus status was reportedly diagnosed by the classifier with high specificity and sensitivity.

Primers included in the PCR were 60 Vbeta and 13 Jbeta primers. Profiling relied on immunoSEQ multiplex PCR, and the TCRdb table lists in-frame clones only, not all of them. This repertoire includes about 79,000 clones. As concerns this clone: Its antigen is not identified.

Deletions cut 7 bases from V and 5 bases from J, with 15 bases between. The CDR3 is 13 amino acids. Germline CDR1 and CDR2: LGHNT and FRNRAP. V and J are TRBV12-5 and TRBJ2-7; perhaps TRBD1 as D (5 bases). This clonotype was sampled from a man aged 25 to 40 in good health and CMV-seronegative. Input material: PBMCs. In DNA form, the CDR3 reads TGTGCTAGTGCAGGGATCCTTTGGAACGAGCAGTACTTC. The encoded protein is CASAGILWNEQYF.